The rows below give T cell receptor beta chains drawn from one sample of a study of beta chain features in type 1 diabetes. Clones were sequenced by immunoSEQ multiplex PCR, and TCRdb holds only the in-frame ones, with some missing. The sample lists over 100,000 clones, roughly 15% occurring once. The specimen was central memory CD4+ T cells from blood. All receptors come from a man aged 25 to 40 with type 1 diabetes. CDR3s include the opening cysteine and the closing phenylalanine or tryptophan. Fields, in order: CDR3 protein, D gene, clone size, J gene, V gene. A D gene is named only where the DNA matches it firmly. Rows give clone size only sometimes, using once, few, many, or a class for an expanded clone.

CDR3aa: CASSRGRDTQYF; d_gene: -; abundance: few; j_gene: TRBJ2-3; v_gene: TRBV7-8
CDR3aa: CASSGHGNEQFF; d_gene: -; abundance: few; j_gene: TRBJ2-1; v_gene: TRBV4-3
CDR3aa: CASSRVGNTEAFF; d_gene: -; abundance: few; j_gene: TRBJ1-1; v_gene: TRBV9
CDR3aa: CASSIQGNYGYTF; d_gene: -; abundance: -; j_gene: TRBJ1-2; v_gene: TRBV19
CDR3aa: CASSDPRGGSPLHF; d_gene: -; abundance: -; j_gene: TRBJ1-6; v_gene: TRBV10-2
CDR3aa: CASSTSVGTGPSTDTQYF; d_gene: TRBD1; abundance: few; j_gene: TRBJ2-3; v_gene: TRBV9
CDR3aa: CASSYSRSHYEQYF; d_gene: -; abundance: -; j_gene: TRBJ2-7; v_gene: TRBV6-5
CDR3aa: CASSQGELGNQPQHF; d_gene: -; abundance: few; j_gene: TRBJ1-5; v_gene: TRBV4-1
CDR3aa: CASRRTDSNQPQHF; d_gene: -; abundance: many; j_gene: TRBJ1-5; v_gene: TRBV4-2
CDR3aa: CASSQDHGGGSYEQYF; d_gene: -; abundance: -; j_gene: TRBJ2-7; v_gene: TRBV4-2
CDR3aa: CAWSVFPGQPQHF; d_gene: -; abundance: -; j_gene: TRBJ1-5; v_gene: TRBV30
CDR3aa: CASSDPAGGLLETQYF; d_gene: TRBD2; abundance: few; j_gene: TRBJ2-5; v_gene: TRBV9
CDR3aa: CASSFGQGLTDTQYF; d_gene: TRBD1; abundance: -; j_gene: TRBJ2-3; v_gene: TRBV11-2
CDR3aa: CASSVDKGYPQETQYF; d_gene: -; abundance: few; j_gene: TRBJ2-5; v_gene: TRBV9
CDR3aa: CASSYSRQDNSPLHF; d_gene: -; abundance: few; j_gene: TRBJ1-6; v_gene: TRBV6-5
CDR3aa: CASSPLDGSTKNIQYF; d_gene: -; abundance: -; j_gene: TRBJ2-4; v_gene: TRBV18
CDR3aa: CASSWDRVNSPLHF; d_gene: TRBD1; abundance: -; j_gene: TRBJ1-6; v_gene: TRBV5-4
CDR3aa: CASSRQGYPKNQETQYF; d_gene: TRBD1; abundance: -; j_gene: TRBJ2-5; v_gene: TRBV7-9
CDR3aa: CASSVIGSEGYQETQYF; d_gene: -; abundance: -; j_gene: TRBJ2-5; v_gene: TRBV9
CDR3aa: CASSQDRGQEQYF; d_gene: -; abundance: few; j_gene: TRBJ2-7; v_gene: TRBV4-3
CDR3aa: CASRRLQETQYF; d_gene: -; abundance: many; j_gene: TRBJ2-5; v_gene: TRBV6-6
CDR3aa: CASSSDSFYGYTF; d_gene: -; abundance: many; j_gene: TRBJ1-2; v_gene: TRBV13
CDR3aa: CASRTGQGGYEQYF; d_gene: TRBD1; abundance: few; j_gene: TRBJ2-7; v_gene: TRBV6-6
CDR3aa: CASSLQGGYEQYF; d_gene: -; abundance: few; j_gene: TRBJ2-7; v_gene: TRBV7-9
CDR3aa: CASSETGGGTGELFF; d_gene: TRBD1; abundance: few; j_gene: TRBJ2-2; v_gene: TRBV9
CDR3aa: CSVESGGNQPQHF; d_gene: TRBD1; abundance: few; j_gene: TRBJ1-5; v_gene: TRBV29-1
CDR3aa: CASSQSTGELFF; d_gene: -; abundance: few; j_gene: TRBJ2-2; v_gene: TRBV7-6
CDR3aa: CASSPRDNYRTDTQYF; d_gene: -; abundance: -; j_gene: TRBJ2-3; v_gene: TRBV7-9
CDR3aa: CASRSPLGDGYGYTF; d_gene: -; abundance: -; j_gene: TRBJ1-2; v_gene: TRBV6-5
CDR3aa: CASSRDRKETQYF; d_gene: TRBD1; abundance: few; j_gene: TRBJ2-5; v_gene: TRBV27
CDR3aa: CASSEDLTGIGYTF; d_gene: -; abundance: -; j_gene: TRBJ1-2; v_gene: TRBV2
CDR3aa: CASSLASGGSGANVLTF; d_gene: TRBD2; abundance: medium-sized; j_gene: TRBJ2-6; v_gene: TRBV28
CDR3aa: CASSLAGTSFTDTQYF; d_gene: TRBD2; abundance: few; j_gene: TRBJ2-3; v_gene: TRBV6-6
CDR3aa: CSVATGIGNTIYF; d_gene: -; abundance: few; j_gene: TRBJ1-3; v_gene: TRBV29-1
CDR3aa: CASSPGQANSYNEQFF; d_gene: TRBD1; abundance: few; j_gene: TRBJ2-1; v_gene: TRBV5-1
CDR3aa: CASRPLVQDTQYF; d_gene: -; abundance: -; j_gene: TRBJ2-3; v_gene: TRBV6-5